The subject of this entry is one TCR beta chain. Its specificity is not known. Before the COVID-19 pandemic, during about 2010-2018, CD4+ T cells were taken from unexposed donors. After roughly ten days of culture, CD4+ T cells were isolated. Unexposed-donor CD4+ T cells were probed with SARS-CoV-2 S/N and four cold-coronavirus spikes, cells permitting. The repertoire was sequenced with immunoSEQ multiplex PCR; TCRdb's copy has only in-frame clones and lacks some. The profile shows about 22,000 clones, around two thirds of them singletons. This sample was taken from a study of CD4 T cells in relation to SARS-CoV-2 and coronaviruses. Whole-study context: ViraFEST: approximately eleven-day antigen culture of PBMCs, then TCR beta CDR3 sequencing.

V lost 2 bases and J lost 4; bases outside the gene matches: 2. The germline V gene has CDR1 MDHEN and CDR2 SYDVKM. The length of the CDR3 is 15 residues. This chain links TRBV28 with TRBJ2-1; 10 bases map to TRBD2. The sequenced sample consisted of CD4+ T cells from PBMCs, cultured in vitro. The receptor was isolated from a human donor in good health. As DNA, the CDR3 is TGTGCCAGCAGTTTAACTAGCGGGGATTACAATGAGCAGTTCTTC. Its translation is CASSLTSGDYNEQFF.